This T cell receptor beta chain originates from a study of T cell responses to AZD1222 COVID-19 vaccine. The study's findings and limits: Rises in breadth and depth of Spike-specific TCRs came after two AZD1222 doses. Most donors were white British, females outnumbered males, and clonal diversity was possibly underestimated. Nearly half of spike-specific TCRs reportedly target unmutated variant regions. Repertoire samples came only from after the peak T cell response.

Assay used: immunoSEQ multiplex PCR; TCRdb lists only in-frame clones, some missing. Found here are some 120,000 clones, roughly 90% of them singletons; the top ten hold roughly 11%. Germline CDR1 SGHAT, CDR2 FQNNGV. This CDR3 has 15 residues. V shed 2 bases and J shed 7 bases, with 18 bases lying between them. For this clone: Its specificity is not known.

The sequence was collected from an adult in good health. This sequence joins TRBV11-2 and TRBJ2-7, with a possible D match to TRBD2 (6 bases). Sequenced material: peripheral blood, taken on day 0 of MenACWY control vaccination. For the CDR3, the DNA is TGTGCCAGCAGCTTAACCCAGGGACCGGCGGGGGAGCAGTACTTC. This gives the protein CASSLTQGPAGEQYF. The whole variable domain, remainder taken from reference TRBV11-2 and TRBJ2-7, is EAGVAQSPRYKIIEKRQSVAFWCNPISGHATLYWYQQILGQGPKLLIQFQNNGVVDDSQLPKDRFSAERLKGVDSTLKIQPAKLEDSAVYLCASSLTQGPAGEQYFGPGTRLTVT.